This T cell receptor (beta chain) was captured by sequencing in a study of cytomegalovirus exposure and HLA in healthy donors. Germline values: CDR1 MDHEN, CDR2 SYDVKM. V lost 4 bases to trimming and J lost 5 bases, with 17 bases between them. This CDR3 has 15 amino acids. Primers for the PCR totalled 60 Vbeta and 13 Jbeta. Measured with immunoSEQ multiplex PCR; TCRdb has only the in-frame clones, and not every one. There are 150,000 to 170,000 clones in the sample; 70% to 80% occur only once, and 4% lies in the top ten. Sequences were obtained from PBMCs. This chain uses TRBV28 with TRBJ1-2; TRBD1 might be the D (6 bases). This TCR was sampled from a woman in her 40s in good health and CMV-seronegative. For the CDR3, the DNA is TGTGCCAGCAGTTCCCCAGGGGCAGTTCGTTATGGCTACACCTTC. Protein: CASSSPGAVRYGYTF.